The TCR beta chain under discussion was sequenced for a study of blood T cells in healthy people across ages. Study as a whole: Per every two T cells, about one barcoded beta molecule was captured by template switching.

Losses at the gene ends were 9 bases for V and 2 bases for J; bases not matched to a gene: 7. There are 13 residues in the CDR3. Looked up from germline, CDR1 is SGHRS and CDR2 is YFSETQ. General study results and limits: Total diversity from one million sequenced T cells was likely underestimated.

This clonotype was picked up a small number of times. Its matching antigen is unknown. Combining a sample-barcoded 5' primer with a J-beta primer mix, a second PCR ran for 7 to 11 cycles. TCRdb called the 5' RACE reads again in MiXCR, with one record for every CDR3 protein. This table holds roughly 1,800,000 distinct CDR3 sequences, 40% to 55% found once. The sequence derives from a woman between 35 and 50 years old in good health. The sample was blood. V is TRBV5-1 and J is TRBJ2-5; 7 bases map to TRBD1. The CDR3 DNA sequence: TGCGCCACAAAGGGGGCCCAACAAGAGACCCAGTACTTC. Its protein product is CATKGAQQETQYF.